Following are 29 T cell receptor beta chains from one sample sequenced in a study of shared clonotypes between healthy human individuals. Some clones are missing from TCRdb's copy, which holds only in-frame ones; the method was immunoSEQ multiplex PCR. This repertoire shows 850,000 to 1,200,000 clones, approximately 76% found once; its top ten account for around 1.5%. The sequencing input was memory CD4+ T cells sorted from blood. Regarding subset: CD45RA-negative fraction. These receptors all stem from a man in his late teens or twenties in good health.

The CDR3: CASSLNGGTNTGELFF. CDR3 coding DNA: TGCGCCAGCAGCTTGAATGGCGGGACGAACACCGGGGAGCTGTTTTTT. The chain is built from TRBV5-1 and TRBJ2-2; D is possibly TRBD2 (6 bases). The CDR3 is made up of 16 amino acids. The germline V gene encodes CDR1 SGHRS and CDR2 YFSETQ. Trimming stripped 1 base from V and 0 bases from J, with 10 bases between.

V is TRBV6-5 and J is TRBJ2-3; 7 bases are shared with TRBD1. Germline CDR1 and CDR2: MNHEY and SVGAGI. The V gene end was trimmed by 4 bases and the J gene end by 8 bases; junction bases not matched to a gene: 15. There are 16 residues in the CDR3. The DNA for the CDR3 is TGTGCCAGCAGTTCCTCCGCGACAGGGTTTAAGGGTACGCAGTATTTT. This encodes CASSSSATGFKGTQYF.

The chain carries TRBV7-9 and TRBJ2-5, with 9 bases fitting TRBD2. V trimming: 4 bases; J trimming: 4 bases; junction bases outside the gene matches: 7. The CDR3 spans 15 residues. Germline V gene lookup returns CDR1 SEHNR and CDR2 FQNEAQ (reference sequence). Here the CDR3 reads CASSSSGIMTETQYF. DNA of the CDR3: TGTGCCAGCAGCTCTAGCGGGATTATGACAGAGACCCAGTACTTC.

The rearrangement links TRBV7-2 to TRBJ2-1; possibly TRBD2 for D (6 bases). CDR1 SGHTA and CDR2 FQGNSA come from the germline V gene. This CDR3 is built from 12 residues. Trimming took off 1 base at V and 10 bases at J, with 8 bases between the two ends. The CDR3 sequence: CASSLVLAEQFF. CDR3 DNA sequence: TGTGCCAGCAGCTTAGTACTAGCCGAGCAGTTCTTC.

The genes are TRBV2 and TRBJ2-1; no clear D. Looked up from germline, CDR1 is SNHLY and CDR2 is FYNNEI. The CDR3 length is 17 residues. V was cut by 1 base and J by 4 bases, with 17 bases left in between. CDR3 DNA: TGTGCCAGCAGTGAAGGCGTGGGAAGGTCTGGTTACAATGAGCAGTTCTTC. Amino acids: CASSEGVGRSGYNEQFF. Based on the CDR3 plus reference TRBV2 and TRBJ2-1, the full variable domain is EPEVTQTPSHQVTQMGQEVILRCVPISNHLYFYWYRQILGQKVEFLVSFYNNEISEKSEIFDDQFSVERPDGSNFTLKIRSTKLEDSAMYFCASSEGVGRSGYNEQFFGPGTRLTVL.

Of note for this clone: This sequence may be a read error, since a much larger clone differs from it by one base. J is TRBJ2-5 and V is TRBV7-9, with no clear D. The J call is in doubt because the DNA end fits TRBJ2-7 better. The germline gives CDR1 SEHNR, CDR2 FQNEAQ (reference sequence). This CDR3 spans 11 amino acids. CDR3 residues: CASSPSYEQYF. The CDR3 nucleotides are TGTGCCAGCAGCCCCTCGTACGAGCAGTACTTC.

The V call is TRBV5-1, the J call TRBJ2-5, with 11 bases aligning to TRBD1. The CDR3 totals 17 residues. V trimming: 5 bases; J trimming: 2 bases; junction bases outside the gene matches: 11. Germline V gives CDR1 SGHRS, CDR2 YFSETQ. DNA of the CDR3: TGCGCCAGCAGTACCGGACAGGGGGCGCTCAGGCAAGAGACCCAGTACTTC. It yields the protein CASSTGQGALRQETQYF.

The chain recombines TRBV4-3 with TRBJ2-3; D not certain. Between the trimmed V and J ends, which lost 8 bases and 0 bases, there was a span of 12 bases. Germline V gene lookup returns CDR1 LGHNA and CDR2 YSLEER. The CDR3 extends over 14 amino acids. CDR3 bases: TGCGCCAGCGCCTCGGCGGCGAGCACAGATACGCAGTATTTT. Translation: CASASAASTDTQYF.

The chain is built from TRBV7-6 and TRBJ2-3, with 9 bases aligning to TRBD2. Germline assignment: CDR1 SGHVS and CDR2 FNYEAQ. J was trimmed by 5 bases and V by 3 bases; bases with no gene match: 6. The CDR3 covers 15 residues. The CDR3, as DNA: TGTGCCAGCAGCTTGAGTAGCGGGGGTCAAGATACGCAGTATTTT. Amino acid sequence: CASSLSSGGQDTQYF. The full variable domain, rest sourced from reference TRBV7-6 and TRBJ2-3, is GAGVSQSPRYKVTKRGQDVALRCDPISGHVSLYWYRQALGQGPEFLTYFNYEAQQDKSGLPNDRFSAERPEGSISTLTIQRTEQRDSAMYRCASSLSSGGQDTQYFGPGTRLTVL.

This clone appeared a few times. The rearrangement joins TRBV6-6 to TRBJ2-7; 7 bases agree with TRBD1. The CDR3 runs 12 residues. Trimming at V came to 5 bases and at J to 6 bases, leaving 4 bases not matched to a gene. CDR1 is MNHNY and CDR2 is SVGAGI in the germline V gene (reference sequence). In DNA form, the CDR3 reads TGTGCCAGCAGTCGGGACAGCAGCGAGCAGTACTTC. It encodes CASSRDSSEQYF.

In the case of this clone: Other DNA sequences of this sample code for an identical CDR3. The J gene is TRBJ2-3, the V gene TRBV5-6; 12 nucleotides line up with TRBD2. The V gene end was trimmed by 5 bases and the J gene end by 3 bases; junction bases not matched to a gene: 4. Per the germline V gene, CDR1 is SGHDT and CDR2 is YYEEEE. The CDR3 is 15 residues long. CDR3 loop: CASRLAGGLTDTQYF. In DNA form, the CDR3 reads TGTGCCAGCAGGCTAGCGGGGGGGCTGACAGATACGCAGTATTTT. The full variable domain, in which reference TRBV5-6 and TRBJ2-3 provide the parts outside the CDR3, is DAGVTQSPTHLIKTRGQQVTLRCSPKSGHDTVSWYQQALGQGPQFIFQYYEEEERQRGNFPDRFSGHQFPNYSSELNVNALLLGDSALYLCASRLAGGLTDTQYFGPGTRLTVL.

The chain employs TRBV2 and TRBJ2-5; D may be TRBD2 (6 bases). The germline V and J ends were trimmed by 5 bases and 5 bases, with 18 bases remaining between them. CDR1 is SNHLY and CDR2 is FYNNEI in the germline V gene. This CDR3 spans 15 amino acids. The CDR3 DNA reads TGTGCCAGCAGTTATGGGACTCGTGTATGGGAGACCCAGTACTTC. Residues: CASSYGTRVWETQYF.

The rearrangement links TRBV5-1 to TRBJ2-5, with D maybe TRBD2 (6 bases). The CDR3 is made up of 15 amino acids. V was trimmed by 1 base and J by 2 bases, leaving 12 bases between them. The germline V gene encodes CDR1 SGHRS and CDR2 YFSETQ. The CDR3 sequence is CASSLREAIQETQYF. The CDR3 DNA is TGCGCCAGCAGCTTGAGGGAGGCCATACAAGAGACCCAGTACTTC.

This clone turned up a few times. This chain links TRBV29-1 with TRBJ1-1; no clear D. This CDR3 region has 11 residues. The V and J ends lost 4 bases and 8 bases respectively, with 11 bases between them. Germline lookup yields CDR1 SQVTM and CDR2 ANQGSEA. The CDR3 DNA reads TGCAGCGTTGTCTTGAGCGTAGAAGCTTTCTTT. It yields the protein CSVVLSVEAFF. Looking up the rest from reference TRBV29-1 and TRBJ1-1 gives the full variable domain: SAVISQKPSRDICQRGTSLTIQCQVDSQVTMMFWYRQQPGQSLTLIATANQGSEATYESGFVIDKFPISRPNLTFSTLTVSNMSPEDSSIYLCSVVLSVEAFFGQGTRLTVV.

Comments on this clone: Other DNA sequences within the sample encode an identical CDR3. J is TRBJ1-2 and V is TRBV18; D possibly corresponds to TRBD1 (5 bases). V was shortened by 3 bases and J by 1 base, with 9 bases between the two germline ends. Germline lookup yields CDR1 KGHSH and CDR2 LQKENI. This CDR3 has 14 residues. CDR3 DNA: TGTGCCAGCTCACCCGGGACGGATAACTATGGCTACACCTTC. Translated, it gives CASSPGTDNYGYTF.

This chain joins TRBV6-1 and TRBJ1-4, with 9 nucleotides matching TRBD1. J gave up 8 bases and V 1 base, and 2 bases lay outside the gene matches. Germline CDR1 reads MNHNS; CDR2 reads SASEGT. This CDR3 contains 14 residues. The CDR3 reads CASSEGGTGEKLFF. Written as DNA, the CDR3 is TGTGCCAGCAGTGAAGGGGGGACAGGGGAAAAACTGTTTTTT.

The V and J genes are TRBV19 and TRBJ1-5; TRBD1 aligns across 7 bases. Germline CDR1 reads LNHDA; CDR2 reads SQIVND (reference sequence). The CDR3 totals 14 residues. With V trimmed by 9 bases and J by 3 bases, 8 bases remained unmatched. The CDR3: CASLLTGNNQPQHF. As DNA, the CDR3 is TGTGCCAGCCTCCTGACAGGGAACAATCAGCCCCAGCATTTT.

As for this clone: This may come from a read error, since a much larger clone is one base off. This chain joins TRBV7-2 and TRBJ2-3; D is ambiguous. CDR1 and CDR2 from the germline V gene are SGHTA and FQGNSA. The V gene lost 7 bases and the J gene lost 1 base, with 3 bases spanning the gap. This CDR3 region has 11 residues. The CDR3 loop is CASKGTDTQYF. The CDR3, as DNA: TGTGCCAGCAAAGGCACAGATACGCAGTATTTT.

The V call is TRBV28, the J call TRBJ1-5; D is uncertain. The CDR3 totals 12 residues. V lost 3 bases, J lost 6 bases, and 6 bases lay in between. Germline V gene lookup returns CDR1 MDHEN and CDR2 SYDVKM. The CDR3 bases are TGTGCCAGCAGTTTCCTCTCTCAGCCCCAGCATTTT. This sequence encodes CASSFLSQPQHF.

This rearrangement joins TRBV28 to TRBJ2-2; D is possibly TRBD1 or TRBD2 (5 bases each). CDR3 length: 15 amino acids. The V end lost 4 bases, the J end lost 3 bases, and 12 bases lay between the germline ends. Germline V gene sequence: CDR1 MDHEN, CDR2 SYDVKM. The CDR3 here is CASSSTGTHTGELFF. CDR3 DNA: TGTGCCAGCAGTTCAACGGGGACCCACACCGGGGAGCTGTTTTTT.

V and J are TRBV19 and TRBJ1-1; D possibly corresponds to TRBD1 (6 bases). Deletions cut 3 bases from V and 6 bases from J, with 20 bases between. The CDR3 is made up of 16 amino acids. CDR1 is LNHDA, CDR2 SQIVND, per germline (reference sequence). CDR3 amino acids: CASSMGQGMGRAEAFF. The CDR3 DNA reads TGTGCCAGTAGTATGGGCCAGGGGATGGGGCGCGCTGAAGCTTTCTTT.

The rearrangement joins TRBV7-6 to TRBJ2-5; weak D call: TRBD1 (6 bases). CDR3 length: 14 residues. Trimming left V 1 base short and J 4 bases short, with 10 bases between. Germline V gene sequence: CDR1 SGHVS, CDR2 FNYEAQ. The CDR3 DNA follows: TGTGCCAGCAGCTTAGGTTCCAGGGGAGAGACCCAGTACTTC. It yields the protein CASSLGSRGETQYF.

The rearrangement uses TRBV14 and TRBJ2-2; tentatively, D is TRBD1 or TRBD2 (5 bases each). The CDR3 contains 19 residues. V gave up 6 bases and J gave up 1 base, with 24 bases separating them. The germline V gene encodes CDR1 SGHDN and CDR2 FVKESK. CDR3 bases: TGTGCCAGCAGTCCACGGCGTATTGGGGGTAGAGGGAACACCGGGGAGCTGTTTTTT. As protein: CASSPRRIGGRGNTGELFF.

The rearrangement joins TRBV25-1 to TRBJ2-3, with D perhaps matching TRBD1 or TRBD2 (6 bases each). The CDR3 has 14 amino acids. The germline CDR1 and CDR2 sequences are MGHDK and SYGVNS. Deletions cut 10 bases from V and 0 bases from J, with 14 bases between. In DNA, the CDR3 is TGTGCCACCCAGAGAGGGGGGAGCACAGATACGCAGTATTTT. Its protein is CATQRGGSTDTQYF.

This chain connects TRBV6-5 to TRBJ2-3, with 9 bases matching TRBD1. Germline V CDR1 and CDR2: MNHEY, SVGAGI. V trimming: 4 bases; J trimming: 0 bases; junction bases outside the gene matches: 2. The CDR3 covers 15 residues. CDR3 in amino acids: CASSWGQGSTDTQYF. CDR3 DNA: TGTGCCAGCAGTTGGGGACAGGGCAGCACAGATACGCAGTATTTT.

This chain's CDR3 is CASSLRGGQNSPLHF. The CDR3 DNA reads TGTGCCAGCAGCTTAAGAGGGGGTCAGAATTCACCCCTCCACTTT. The V and J genes are TRBV11-2 and TRBJ1-6, with a tentative D call TRBD1 (6 bases). The CDR3 runs 15 residues. The germline V gene encodes CDR1 SGHAT and CDR2 FQNNGV. Deletions cut 2 bases from V and 7 bases from J, with 12 bases between.

The chain employs TRBV30 and TRBJ1-4; D is unresolved. The ends were cut back, 4 bases at V and 8 bases at J, with 11 bases in the middle. The CDR3 spans 12 residues. CDR1 is GTSNPN, CDR2 SVGIG, per germline (reference sequence). The DNA for the CDR3 is TGTGCCTGGACCCGGGTTGGCGAAAAACTGTTTTTT. It is translated as CAWTRVGEKLFF.

This clone was seen only a few times. The rearrangement joins TRBV19 to TRBJ1-1; the D gene is possibly TRBD1 (6 bases). Trimming left V 4 bases short and J 1 base short, with 10 bases between. Germline V CDR1 and CDR2: LNHDA, SQIVND (reference sequence). This CDR3 has 14 amino acids. The CDR3 sequence is CASSNRETNTEAFF. CDR3 DNA sequence: TGTGCCAGTAGTAACAGGGAAACGAACACTGAAGCTTTCTTT.

The chain has TRBV11-2 and TRBJ1-1; no clear D. The CDR3 consists of 14 residues. Trimming stripped 3 bases from V and 2 bases from J, with 10 bases between. The germline gives CDR1 SGHAT, CDR2 FQNNGV. The chain's CDR3 is CASSFQASNTEAFF. Here the CDR3 DNA reads TGTGCCAGCAGCTTTCAGGCCAGTAACACTGAAGCTTTCTTT.